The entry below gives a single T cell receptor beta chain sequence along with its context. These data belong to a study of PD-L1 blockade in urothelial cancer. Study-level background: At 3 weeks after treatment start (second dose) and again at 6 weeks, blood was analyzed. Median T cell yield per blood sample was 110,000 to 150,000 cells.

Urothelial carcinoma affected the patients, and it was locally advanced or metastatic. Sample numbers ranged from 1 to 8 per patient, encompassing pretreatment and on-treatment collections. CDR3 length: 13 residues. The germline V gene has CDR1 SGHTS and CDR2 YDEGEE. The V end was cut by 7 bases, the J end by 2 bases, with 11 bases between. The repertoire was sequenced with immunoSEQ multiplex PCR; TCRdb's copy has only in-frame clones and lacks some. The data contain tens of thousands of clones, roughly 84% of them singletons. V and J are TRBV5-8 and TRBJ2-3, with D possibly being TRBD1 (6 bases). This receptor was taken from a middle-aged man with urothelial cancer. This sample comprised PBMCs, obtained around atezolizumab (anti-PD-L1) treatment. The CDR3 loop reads CASSGQYTDTQYF. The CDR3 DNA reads TGTGCCAGCTCGGGACAATACACAGATACGCAGTATTTT.